What follows are 4 T cell receptor beta chains derived from one specimen sequenced in a study of T cell clonotyping in hematopoietic cell transplantation. Clones were sequenced by immunoSEQ multiplex PCR, and TCRdb holds only the in-frame ones, with some missing. The sample contains thousands of clones, approximately 90% of which appear only once. The sequencing here drew on peripheral blood mononuclear cells, taken 100 days after allogeneic stem cell transplant. The receptors derive from a female patient aged 45-60 years who had an allogeneic stem cell transplant from a related donor, so the T cells may come from the graft donor. Some clones in this sample may be carry-over from other donors' samples.

The CDR3 coding sequence is TGTGCCAGCAGCGTATTAGGGGGTGGCTACACCTTC. Encoded protein: CASSVLGGGYTF. The chain uses TRBV9 and TRBJ1-2, with D possibly matching TRBD1 (6 bases). The V end lost 1 base, the J end lost 7 bases, and 8 bases lay between the germline ends. Germline V gene data show CDR1 as SGDLS and CDR2 as YYNGEE. This CDR3 is built from 12 residues.

This chain connects TRBV5-1 to TRBJ2-5, with 9 bases identical to TRBD1. The CDR3 has 13 amino acids. Per germline, CDR1 SGHRS and CDR2 YFSETQ. V lost 3 bases, J lost 3 bases, and 0 bases stayed unmatched. CDR3 in amino acids: CASSWTGEETQYF. The DNA for the CDR3 is TGCGCCAGCAGCTGGACAGGGGAAGAGACCCAGTACTTC.

This chain links TRBV29-1 with TRBJ2-7; TRBD2 might be the D (5 bases). The length of the CDR3 is 12 residues. V was pared by 4 bases and J by 0 bases, with 7 bases between. Germline lookup yields CDR1 SQVTM and CDR2 ANQGSEA. The CDR3 bases are TGCAGCGTTGCGGGGTTCTCCTACGAGCAGTACTTC. As protein: CSVAGFSYEQYF.

The chain couples TRBV14 to TRBJ2-3, with D perhaps TRBD2 (5 bases). Between the trimmed V and J ends, which lost 1 base and 0 bases, there was a span of 11 bases. The CDR3 runs 16 residues. CDR1 is SGHDN, CDR2 FVKESK, per germline. CDR3 nucleotide sequence: TGTGCCAGCAGCCAAGGAGGCCGGGGAAGCACAGATACGCAGTATTTT. Its protein product is CASSQGGRGSTDTQYF.